This T cell receptor (beta chain) was recovered during a study of blood T cell repertoires in COVID-19. Study summary: From the United States, Italy and Spain came samples of acute and convalescent COVID-19. PBMCs, B-cell-depleted T cells, or T cells were the source of the cDNA or gDNA that made up the material.

Per the germline V gene, CDR1 is MDHEN and CDR2 is SYDVKM. The CDR3 contains 16 residues. Trimming cost V 4 bases and J 7 bases; bases outside gene matches: 9. Source study methods: By means of reference gene primer amplification, nucleated cell counts were estimated. TCRdb keeps only in-frame clones here, not all; method: immunoSEQ multiplex PCR. Clone size and the V and J calls come from that table; the DNA yielded D and trimming. The sample consists of under 50,000 clones, approximately 88% of them appearing once. This TCR came from a man between 65 and 80 years old with acute or convalescent COVID-19. This rearrangement joins TRBV28 to TRBJ2-1, with TRBD2 identical over 11 bases. The sequencing sample was made of peripheral blood. The CDR3 nucleotides read TGTGCCAGCAGTTCACGTCCGGGACTAGCGGAAAATGAGCAGTTCTTC. This codes for CASSSRPGLAENEQFF. Full variable domain (outside the CDR3, taken from reference TRBV28 and TRBJ2-1): DVKVTQSSRYLVKRTGEKVFLECVQDMDHENMFWYRQDPGLGLRLIYFSYDVKMKEKGDIPEGYSVSREKKERFSLILESASTNQTSMYLCASSSRPGLAENEQFFGPGTRLTVL.